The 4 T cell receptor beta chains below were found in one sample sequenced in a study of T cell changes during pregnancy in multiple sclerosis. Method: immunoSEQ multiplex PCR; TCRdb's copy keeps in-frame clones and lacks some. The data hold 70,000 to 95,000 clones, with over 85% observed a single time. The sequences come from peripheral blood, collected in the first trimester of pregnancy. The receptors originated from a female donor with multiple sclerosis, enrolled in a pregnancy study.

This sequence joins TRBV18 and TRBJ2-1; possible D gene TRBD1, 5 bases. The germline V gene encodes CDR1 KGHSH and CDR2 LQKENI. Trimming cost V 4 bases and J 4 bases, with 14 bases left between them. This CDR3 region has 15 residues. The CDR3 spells CASSRTHDGYNEQFF. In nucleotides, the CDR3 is TGTGCCAGCTCACGGACACACGACGGTTACAATGAGCAGTTCTTC.

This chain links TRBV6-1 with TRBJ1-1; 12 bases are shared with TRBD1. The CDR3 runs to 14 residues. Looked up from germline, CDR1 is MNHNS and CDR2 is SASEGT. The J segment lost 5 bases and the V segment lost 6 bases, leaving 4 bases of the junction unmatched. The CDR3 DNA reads TGTGCCAGCAGAGGGACAGGGGGCAAGACTGAAGCTTTCTTT. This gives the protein CASRGTGGKTEAFF.

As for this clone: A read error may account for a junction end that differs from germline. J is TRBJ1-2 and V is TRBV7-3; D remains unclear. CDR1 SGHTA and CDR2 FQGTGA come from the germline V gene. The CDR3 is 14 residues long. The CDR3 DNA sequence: TGTGCCACCAGCGAACTTCCGATAAACTATGGCTACACCTTC. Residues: CATSELPINYGYTF.

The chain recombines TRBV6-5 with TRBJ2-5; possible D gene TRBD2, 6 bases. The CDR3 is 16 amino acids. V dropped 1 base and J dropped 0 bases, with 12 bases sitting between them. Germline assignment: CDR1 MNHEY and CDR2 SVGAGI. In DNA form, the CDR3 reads TGTGCCAGCAGTTACTTGAGACTAGGGCACCAAGAGACCCAGTACTTC. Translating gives CASSYLRLGHQETQYF.